One sample yielded the 3 T cell receptor beta chains listed below, sequenced in a study of blood T cell repertoires in COVID-19. TCRdb keeps only in-frame clones here, not all; method: immunoSEQ multiplex PCR. The sample records 250,000 or so clones, 88% being singletons. Sample: PBMCs or T cells enriched from blood (not recorded which). These receptors came from a woman in her forties with acute COVID-19.

This clone has just one count. This chain joins TRBV5-6 and TRBJ1-5; 7 bases map to TRBD1. The CDR3 contains 15 residues. Losses at the gene ends were 4 bases for V and 7 bases for J; bases not matched to a gene: 11. Per the germline V gene, CDR1 is SGHDT and CDR2 is YYEEEE. Here the CDR3 DNA reads TGTGCCAGCAGCCCTAGACAGGGACGTCAGCAGCCCCAGCATTTT. Protein product: CASSPRQGRQQPQHF.

The rearrangement joins TRBV4-3 to TRBJ2-5, with a tentative D call TRBD2 (6 bases). V gave up 1 base and J gave up 2 bases, with 14 bases separating them. Germline V gives CDR1 LGHNA, CDR2 YSLEER. The CDR3 contains 16 residues. CDR3 region: CASSQAGRGTQETQYF. The CDR3 bases are TGCGCCAGCAGCCAAGCGGGGCGGGGCACGCAAGAGACCCAGTACTTC.

This chain uses TRBV30 with TRBJ2-3; TRBD2 is a possible D gene (7 bases). V lost 3 bases and J 3 bases, leaving 16 bases between the germline ends. Germline V lookup: CDR1 GTSNPN, CDR2 SVGIG (reference sequence). This CDR3 has 15 residues. CDR3 bases: TGTGCCTGGAGCCCCCCGGGGGGCAGGACAGATACGCAGTATTTT. This encodes CAWSPPGGRTDTQYF. Based on the CDR3 plus reference TRBV30 and TRBJ2-3, the full variable domain is SQTIHQWPATLVQPVGSPLSLECTVEGTSNPNLYWYRQAAGRGLQLLFYSVGIGQISSEVPQNLSASRPQDRQFILSSKKLLLSDSGFYLCAWSPPGGRTDTQYFGPGTRLTVL.